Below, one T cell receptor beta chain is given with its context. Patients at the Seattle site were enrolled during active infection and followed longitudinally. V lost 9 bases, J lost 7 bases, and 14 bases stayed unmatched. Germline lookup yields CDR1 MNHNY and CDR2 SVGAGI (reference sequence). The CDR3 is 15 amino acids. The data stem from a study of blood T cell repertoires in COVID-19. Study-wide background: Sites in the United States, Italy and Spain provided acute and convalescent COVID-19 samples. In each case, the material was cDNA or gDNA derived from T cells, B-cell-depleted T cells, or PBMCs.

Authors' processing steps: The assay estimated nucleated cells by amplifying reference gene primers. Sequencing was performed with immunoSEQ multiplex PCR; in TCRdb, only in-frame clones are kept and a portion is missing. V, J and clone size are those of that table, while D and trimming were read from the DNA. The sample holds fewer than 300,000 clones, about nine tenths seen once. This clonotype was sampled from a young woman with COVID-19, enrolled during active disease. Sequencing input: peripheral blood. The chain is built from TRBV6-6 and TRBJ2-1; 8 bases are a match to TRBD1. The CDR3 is CASFLGQEGGNEQFF. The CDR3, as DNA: TGTGCCAGTTTCTTGGGACAGGAGGGCGGGAATGAGCAGTTCTTC.